This T cell receptor (beta chain) is from a study of T-cell memory formation after mild COVID-19. Study as a whole: Largely, the TCR clusters proved donor specific.

This clonotype was seen repeatedly, ten times or more. The target antigen is unknown. Study-wide results and caveats: For contracting clones, CD4+ ones sat mainly in CM and EM, CD8+ in EMRA. Within pre-infection memory, some responding clones were found, suggesting cross-reactive memory joined.

Trimming stripped 8 bases from V and 0 bases from J, with 31 bases between. CDR3 length: 21 amino acids. 5'RACE with constant-segment primers yielded barcoded, UMI-tagged TCR alpha and TCR beta cDNA libraries. TCRdb reprocessed the 5' RACE reads via MiXCR and lists one record per CDR3 protein. The sample lists 140,000 to 150,000 distinct CDR3 sequences; 15% to 20% were seen once. The chain is built from TRBV23-1 and TRBJ2-2; possible D gene TRBD1, 5 bases. TRBV23-1 is labeled an ORF, and its function is uncertain. This clonotype originated in an adult woman who had mild COVID-19 (a few samples of this study predate the infection). Cell type and time point are not known. Material: PBMCs or a T cell subset sorted from them (not recorded which). The CDR3 sequence is CASPQPDTGTLVDANTGELFF. The CDR3 nucleotides are TGCGCCAGCCCCCAACCCGACACAGGCACGCTAGTCGACGCGAACACCGGGGAGCTGTTTTTT.